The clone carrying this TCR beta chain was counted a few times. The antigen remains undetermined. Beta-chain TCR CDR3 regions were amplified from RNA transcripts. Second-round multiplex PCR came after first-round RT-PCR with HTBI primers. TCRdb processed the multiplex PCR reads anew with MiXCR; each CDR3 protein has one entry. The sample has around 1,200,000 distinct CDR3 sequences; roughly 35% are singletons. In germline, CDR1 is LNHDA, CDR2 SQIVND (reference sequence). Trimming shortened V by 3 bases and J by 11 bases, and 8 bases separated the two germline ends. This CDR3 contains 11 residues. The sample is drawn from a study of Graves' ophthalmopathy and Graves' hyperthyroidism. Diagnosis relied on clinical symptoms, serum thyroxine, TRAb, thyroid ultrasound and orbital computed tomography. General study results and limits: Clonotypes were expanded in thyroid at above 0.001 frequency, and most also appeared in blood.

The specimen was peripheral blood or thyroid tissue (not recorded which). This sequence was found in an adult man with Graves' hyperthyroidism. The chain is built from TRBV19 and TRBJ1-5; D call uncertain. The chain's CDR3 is CASSITGAQHF. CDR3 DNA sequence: TGTGCCAGTAGTATTACTGGGGCCCAGCATTTT.